This entry lists 5 T cell receptor beta chains sequenced from one sample in a study of human T cells and chemical hapten exposure. TCRdb ran MiXCR on the RACE reads and lists one entry per CDR3 protein. The data contain tens of thousands of distinct CDR3 sequences, 6% to 9% of them singletons. The time point: patch test 1, 2 weeks after DPC sensitization. As for treatment: therapeutic diphenylcyclopropenone sensitization with weekly scalp DPC. The sample in question was whole blood, obtained in connection with sensitization to the hapten diphenylcyclopropenone (DPC). The receptors come from a woman aged 25-40 years with alopecia areata. Some clones in this sample may be carry-over from other donors' samples.

This clonotype was seen ten or more times. This sequence joins TRBV12-3 or TRBV12-4 and TRBJ1-2; no definite D call. The CDR3 has 13 residues. With 1 base removed from V and 5 bases from J, the gap between germline ends came to 8 bases. The DNA for the CDR3 is TGTGCCAGCAGTTTAGGAGCAGATTATGGCTACACCTTC. Residues: CASSLGADYGYTF.

This clonotype was counted at least ten times. The chain is built from TRBV3-1 and TRBJ1-2; no clear D gene. Trimming pared 3 bases from V and 0 bases from J, leaving 14 bases between. Germline V lookup: CDR1 LGHDT, CDR2 YNNKEL (reference sequence). The CDR3 runs to 16 residues. The CDR3 region is CASSHWTELPNYGYTF. The CDR3 DNA sequence: TGTGCCAGCAGCCATTGGACCGAACTACCTAACTATGGCTACACCTTC.

There are many counts of this clonotype. The rearrangement links TRBV3-1 to TRBJ2-4; weak D call: TRBD2 (6 bases). CDR1 and CDR2 from the germline V gene are LGHDT and YNNKEL (reference sequence). The CDR3 consists of 12 residues. V lost 0 bases to trimming and J lost 13 bases, with 10 bases between them. The CDR3: CASSQEGTHQYF. The DNA for the CDR3 is TGTGCCAGCAGCCAAGAGGGGACTCACCAGTACTTC.

This clonotype showed up many times. V is TRBV14 and J is TRBJ2-2, with D unclear. Trimming cost V 6 bases and J 1 base, with 9 bases left between them. The germline V gene has CDR1 SGHDN and CDR2 FVKESK. The CDR3 totals 14 residues. CDR3 nucleotide sequence: TGTGCCAGCAGTGGCAGATTGAACACCGGGGAGCTGTTTTTT. Protein product: CASSGRLNTGELFF.

The chain is built from TRBV6-1 and TRBJ1-1; tentative D call: TRBD1 (6 bases). This CDR3 has 12 amino acids. Trimming stripped 2 bases from V and 9 bases from J, with 10 bases between. Germline CDR1 MNHNS, CDR2 SASEGT. DNA for the CDR3: TGTGCCAGCAGTGAATATGACAGGAAAGCTTTCTTT. Translating it yields CASSEYDRKAFF.